The 19 T cell receptor beta chains below come from one sample, sequenced in a study of blood T cell repertoires in COVID-19. The data were produced by immunoSEQ multiplex PCR, yet TCRdb's version contains in-frame clones alone and is incomplete. This table has a few hundred thousand clones, around 88% appearing once. The source material was peripheral blood. The receptor set was obtained from an elderly man with acute or convalescent COVID-19.

In this sample, this clone turned up once. J is TRBJ2-5 and V is TRBV5-5; possibly TRBD1 for D (6 bases). From germline, CDR1 is SGHKS and CDR2 YYEKEE (reference sequence). The CDR3 consists of 15 residues. Deletions cut 2 bases from V and 2 bases from J, with 13 bases between. CDR3 loop: CASSFGTPGQETQYF. The CDR3, as DNA: TGTGCCAGCAGCTTCGGGACACCCGGTCAAGAGACCCAGTACTTC.

The V gene is TRBV2, the J gene TRBJ1-5, with TRBD1 as a possible D gene (6 bases). Germline assignment: CDR1 SNHLY and CDR2 FYNNEI. V was clipped by 4 bases and J by 5 bases, with 12 bases between them. This CDR3 spans 14 amino acids. Here the CDR3 DNA reads TGTGCCAGCAGTGGACAGGTGAGGGATCAGCCCCAGCATTTT. Translating it yields CASSGQVRDQPQHF.

The genes are TRBV19 and TRBJ1-4; perhaps TRBD1 as D (6 bases). This CDR3 comprises 17 residues. The germline V gene encodes CDR1 LNHDA and CDR2 SQIVND (reference sequence). Trimming pared 7 bases from V and 5 bases from J, leaving 23 bases between. This chain's CDR3 is CASISPRKDRVNEKLFF. In nucleotides, the CDR3 is TGTGCCAGTATCTCACCCCGGAAGGACAGAGTAAATGAAAAACTGTTTTTT.

The rearrangement links TRBV3-1 (or the pseudogene TRBV3-2) to TRBJ2-3; maybe TRBD2 (7 bases). Germline CDR1 is LGHDT and CDR2 is YNNKEL (reference sequence). The V end was cut by 4 bases, the J end by 1 base, with 15 bases between. The CDR3 totals 16 residues. This CDR3 reads CASSLVGGAGTDTQYF. Here the CDR3 DNA reads TGTGCCAGCAGCCTAGTAGGGGGGGCCGGCACAGATACGCAGTATTTT.

The chain couples TRBV7-3 to TRBJ2-1; 7 bases map to TRBD1. Germline trimming cut 2 bases from V and 4 bases from J; bases unmatched to any gene: 8. The CDR3 spans 16 residues. The germline gives CDR1 SGHTA, CDR2 FQGTGA. Here the CDR3 reads CASSLEGTVSYNEQFF. In nucleotides, the CDR3 is TGTGCCAGCAGCTTAGAAGGGACAGTATCATACAATGAGCAGTTCTTC.

This clone was picked up one time. V and J are TRBV11-2 and TRBJ2-1, with 11 bases fitting TRBD2. The V segment lost 4 bases and the J segment 6 bases; nucleotides outside the gene matches: 11. CDR1 and CDR2 from the germline V gene are SGHAT and FQNNGV. This CDR3 region has 17 residues. The CDR3 DNA follows: TGTGCCAGCAGCTCTGTAATAGCGGGGGGGCGGGTCAATGAGCAGTTCTTC. It yields the protein CASSSVIAGGRVNEQFF. The whole variable domain, remainder taken from reference TRBV11-2 and TRBJ2-1, is EAGVAQSPRYKIIEKRQSVAFWCNPISGHATLYWYQQILGQGPKLLIQFQNNGVVDDSQLPKDRFSAERLKGVDSTLKIQPAKLEDSAVYLCASSSVIAGGRVNEQFFGPGTRLTVL.

The chain joins TRBV2 to TRBJ1-2; D ambiguous. This CDR3 is 14 amino acids long. CDR1 is SNHLY, CDR2 FYNNEI, per germline. V was shortened by 1 base and J by 8 bases, with 14 bases between the two germline ends. The CDR3 spells CASSEDEGTSGYTF. In nucleotides, the CDR3 is TGTGCCAGCAGTGAAGATGAGGGTACGAGCGGCTACACCTTC.

This chain joins TRBV27 and TRBJ2-2; 7 bases are a match to TRBD1. CDR3 length: 15 residues. The ends lost 5 bases at V and 5 bases at J; junction bases unmatched: 8. Germline V lookup: CDR1 MNHEY, CDR2 SMNVEV (reference sequence). CDR3 nucleotides: TGTGCCAGCAGTCGGACAGGAACGGGGACCGGGGAGCTGTTTTTT. It translates to CASSRTGTGTGELFF.

This sequence joins TRBV5-1 and TRBJ2-7; 8 positions agree with TRBD2. In germline, CDR1 is SGHRS, CDR2 YFSETQ. Unmatched junction bases numbered 8, after V lost 2 bases and J lost 4 bases. CDR3 size: 15 residues. Here the CDR3 reads CASSLSGTRGYEQYF. CDR3 coding DNA: TGCGCCAGCAGCTTATCCGGGACTAGGGGATACGAGCAGTACTTC.

The chain is built from TRBV11-2 and TRBJ1-2; 8 bases are a match to TRBD1. The CDR3 is made up of 15 amino acids. From germline, CDR1 is SGHAT and CDR2 FQNNGV. V was clipped by 5 bases and J by 2 bases; unmatched bases: 7. CDR3 residues: CASSPRTGLNYGYTF. CDR3 nucleotides: TGTGCCAGCAGCCCCCGGACAGGGTTAAACTATGGCTACACCTTC.

The gene calls are TRBV7-2 and TRBJ1-5; possibly TRBD1 for D (5 bases). Deletions cut 4 bases from V and 6 bases from J, with 13 bases between. CDR1 and CDR2 (germline): SGHTA, FQGNSA. This CDR3 contains 14 residues. For the CDR3, the DNA is TGTGCCAGCAGCTGGGGGGGTTTGGGTCAGCCCCAGCATTTT. It encodes CASSWGGLGQPQHF.

A few counts support this clone. The chain uses TRBV18 and TRBJ1-6; 10 bases match TRBD1. V trimming: 1 base; J trimming: 7 bases; junction bases outside the gene matches: 1. The CDR3 contains 15 residues. Germline CDR1 is KGHSH and CDR2 is LQKENI. The CDR3 spells CASSPRTGGNSPLHF. DNA for the CDR3: TGTGCCAGCTCACCACGGACAGGGGGGAATTCACCCCTCCACTTT.

The chain uses TRBV19 and TRBJ1-3; D perhaps matches TRBD1 (5 bases). Trimming took 6 bases from V and 1 from J, leaving 10 bases between them. The germline V gene encodes CDR1 LNHDA and CDR2 SQIVND (reference sequence). This CDR3 region has 14 residues. The CDR3 coding sequence is TGTGCCAGTAGGGGACTCGCTTCTGGAAACACCATATATTTT. This codes for CASRGLASGNTIYF.

The chain joins TRBV7-9 to TRBJ2-7; TRBD2 aligns across 10 bases. This CDR3 is 14 amino acids long. The junction had 2 bases not matched to a gene; V was cut back by 2 bases and J by 4 bases. Germline assignment: CDR1 SEHNR and CDR2 FQNEAQ (reference sequence). CDR3 sequence (DNA): TGTGCCAGCAGCTTAACTAGCGGGGTATACGAGCAGTACTTC. This gives the protein CASSLTSGVYEQYF.

The V gene is TRBV2, the J gene TRBJ2-7; a weak D match, TRBD1 (5 bases). The CDR3 extends over 12 amino acids. Germline loops: CDR1 SNHLY, CDR2 FYNNEI. The V and J ends lost 6 bases and 3 bases respectively, with 9 bases between them. CDR3 nucleotide sequence: TGTGCCAGCAGGGACATTAACTACGAGCAGTACTTC. It specifies CASRDINYEQYF.

The chain recombines TRBV6-1 with TRBJ1-1; the match to TRBD1 covers 8 bases. The CDR3 extends over 16 amino acids. In germline, CDR1 is MNHNS, CDR2 SASEGT. Germline trimming cut 3 bases from V and 1 base from J; bases unmatched to any gene: 7. CDR3: CASSEVQGAGNTEAFF. The CDR3, as DNA: TGTGCCAGCAGTGAGGTCCAGGGGGCCGGGAACACTGAAGCTTTCTTT.

The chain couples TRBV19 to TRBJ2-5; TRBD2 might be the D (6 bases). The V gene lost 1 base and the J gene lost 7 bases, with 13 bases spanning the gap. CDR1 is LNHDA, CDR2 SQIVND, per germline (reference sequence). The CDR3 consists of 14 residues. For the CDR3, the DNA is TGTGCCAGTAGTATAGGCGGGGCCTTAGGGACCCAGTACTTC. Translated: CASSIGGALGTQYF.

The genes are TRBV6-5 and TRBJ1-1; maybe TRBD1 (5 bases). Per germline, CDR1 MNHEY and CDR2 SVGAGI. This CDR3 is 13 amino acids long. V was pared by 2 bases and J by 1 base, with 5 bases between. CDR3: CASSYRGNTEAFF. The CDR3 nucleotides are TGTGCCAGCAGTTACAGGGGGAACACTGAAGCTTTCTTT.

J is TRBJ1-2 and V is TRBV7-2; D might be TRBD1 (5 bases). The V gene lost 5 bases and the J gene lost 4 bases, with 14 bases spanning the gap. CDR1 is SGHTA, CDR2 FQGNSA, per germline. The CDR3 runs to 14 residues. In nucleotides, the CDR3 is TGTGCCAGCAGCCTAGAGGTCACAGGCTATGGCTACACCTTC. Its protein product is CASSLEVTGYGYTF.